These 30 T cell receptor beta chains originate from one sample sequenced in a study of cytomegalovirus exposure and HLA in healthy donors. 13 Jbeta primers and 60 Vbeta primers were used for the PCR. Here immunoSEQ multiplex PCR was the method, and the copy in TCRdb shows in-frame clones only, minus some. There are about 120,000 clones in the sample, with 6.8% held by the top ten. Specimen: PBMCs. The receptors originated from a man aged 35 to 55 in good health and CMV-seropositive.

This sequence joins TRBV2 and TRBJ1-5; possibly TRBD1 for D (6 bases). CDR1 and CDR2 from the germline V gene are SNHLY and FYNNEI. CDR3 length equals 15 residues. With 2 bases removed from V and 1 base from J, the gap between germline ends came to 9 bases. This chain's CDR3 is CASSEQGRSNQPQHF. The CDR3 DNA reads TGTGCCAGCAGTGAACAGGGGAGAAGCAATCAGCCCCAGCATTTT.

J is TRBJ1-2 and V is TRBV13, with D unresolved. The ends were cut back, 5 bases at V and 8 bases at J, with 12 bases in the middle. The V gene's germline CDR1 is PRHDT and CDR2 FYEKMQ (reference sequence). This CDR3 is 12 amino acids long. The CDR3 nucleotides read TGTGCCAGCAGCCGGGAGGAGAGGGGCTACACCTTC. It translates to CASSREERGYTF.

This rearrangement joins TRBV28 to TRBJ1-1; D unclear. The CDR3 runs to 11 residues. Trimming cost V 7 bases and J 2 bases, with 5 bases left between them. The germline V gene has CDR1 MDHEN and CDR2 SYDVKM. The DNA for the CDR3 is TGTGCCAGCACCGTAAACACTGAAGCTTTCTTT. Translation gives CASTVNTEAFF. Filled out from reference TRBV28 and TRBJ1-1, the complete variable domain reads DVKVTQSSRYLVKRTGEKVFLECVQDMDHENMFWYRQDPGLGLRLIYFSYDVKMKEKGDIPEGYSVSREKKERFSLILESASTNQTSMYLCASTVNTEAFFGQGTRLTVV.

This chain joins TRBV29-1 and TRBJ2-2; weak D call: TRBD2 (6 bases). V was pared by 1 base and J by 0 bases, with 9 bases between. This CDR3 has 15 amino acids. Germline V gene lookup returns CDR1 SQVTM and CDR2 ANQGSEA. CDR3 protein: CSVEGGGTNTGELFF. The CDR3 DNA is TGCAGCGTTGAAGGGGGCGGGACGAACACCGGGGAGCTGTTTTTT.

CDR3 residues: CASSGSGGSDTQYF. CDR3 in DNA: TGTGCCAGCTCAGGAAGCGGGGGATCCGATACGCAGTATTTT. The chain combines TRBV18 with TRBJ2-3; 8 nucleotides match TRBD2. Germline V lookup: CDR1 KGHSH, CDR2 LQKENI. The CDR3 spans 14 residues. V trimming: 5 bases; J trimming: 6 bases; junction bases outside the gene matches: 7. The variable domain in full, completed from reference TRBV18 and TRBJ2-3, reads NAGVMQNPRHLVRRRGQEARLRCSPMKGHSHVYWYRQLPEEGLKFMVYLQKENIIDESGMPKERFSAEFPKEGPSILRIQQVVRGDSAAYFCASSGSGGSDTQYFGPGTRLTVL.

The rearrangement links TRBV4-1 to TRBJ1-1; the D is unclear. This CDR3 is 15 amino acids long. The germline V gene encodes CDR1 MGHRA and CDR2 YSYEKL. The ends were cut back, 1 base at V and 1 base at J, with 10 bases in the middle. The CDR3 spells CASSQVDSPNTEAFF. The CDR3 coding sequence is TGCGCCAGCAGCCAAGTCGATAGTCCGAACACTGAAGCTTTCTTT.

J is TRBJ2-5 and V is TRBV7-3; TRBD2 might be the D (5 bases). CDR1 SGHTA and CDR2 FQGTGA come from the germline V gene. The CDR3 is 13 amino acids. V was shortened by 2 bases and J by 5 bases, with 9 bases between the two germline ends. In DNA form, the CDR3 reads TGTGCCAGCAGCTTACTGTCGGGGGAGACCCAGTACTTC. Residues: CASSLLSGETQYF.

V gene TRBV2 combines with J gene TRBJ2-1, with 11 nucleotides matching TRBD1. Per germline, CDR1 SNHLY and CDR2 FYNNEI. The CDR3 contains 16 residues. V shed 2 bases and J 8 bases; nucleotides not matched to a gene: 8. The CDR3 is CASSEWVGTGGYEQFF. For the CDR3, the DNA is TGTGCCAGCAGTGAATGGGTAGGGACAGGGGGATATGAGCAGTTCTTC.

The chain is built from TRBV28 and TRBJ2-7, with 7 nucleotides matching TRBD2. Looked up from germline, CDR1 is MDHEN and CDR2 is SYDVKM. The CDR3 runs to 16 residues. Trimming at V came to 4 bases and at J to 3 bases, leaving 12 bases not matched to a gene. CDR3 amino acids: CASSSRAGRSFYEQYF. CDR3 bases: TGTGCCAGCAGTTCCCGAGCGGGACGCTCCTTCTACGAGCAGTACTTC.

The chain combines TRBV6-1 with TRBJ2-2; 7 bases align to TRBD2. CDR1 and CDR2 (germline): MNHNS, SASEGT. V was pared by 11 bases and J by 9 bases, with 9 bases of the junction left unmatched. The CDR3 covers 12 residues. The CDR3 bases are TGTGCCGCGGGGGAAACGTACCGGGAGCTGTTTTTT. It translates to CAAGETYRELFF.

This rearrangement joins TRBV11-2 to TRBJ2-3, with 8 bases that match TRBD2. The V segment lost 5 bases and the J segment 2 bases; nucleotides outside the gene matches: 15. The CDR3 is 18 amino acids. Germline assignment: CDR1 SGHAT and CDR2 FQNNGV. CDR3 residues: CASSLSGTYPVNTDTQYF. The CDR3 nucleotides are TGTGCCAGCAGCCTTAGCGGGACTTATCCAGTAAACACAGATACGCAGTATTTT.

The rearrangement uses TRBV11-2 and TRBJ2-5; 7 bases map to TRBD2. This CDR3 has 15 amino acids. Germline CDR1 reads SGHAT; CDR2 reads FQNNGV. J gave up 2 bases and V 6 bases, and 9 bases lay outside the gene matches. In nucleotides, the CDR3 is TGTGCCAGCAGTTCAATCGGGGGGAGGCAAGAGACCCAGTACTTC. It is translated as CASSSIGGRQETQYF.

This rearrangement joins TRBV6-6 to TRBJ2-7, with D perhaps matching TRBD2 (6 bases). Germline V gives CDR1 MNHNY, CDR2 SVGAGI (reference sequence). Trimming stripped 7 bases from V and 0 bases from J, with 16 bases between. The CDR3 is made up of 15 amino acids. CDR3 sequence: CASKTGTSSSYEQYF. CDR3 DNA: TGTGCCAGCAAGACCGGGACTTCCTCCTCCTACGAGCAGTACTTC.

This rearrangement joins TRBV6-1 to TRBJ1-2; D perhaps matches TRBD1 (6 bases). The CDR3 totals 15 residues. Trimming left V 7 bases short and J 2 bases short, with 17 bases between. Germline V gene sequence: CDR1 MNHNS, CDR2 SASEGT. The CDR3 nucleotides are TGTGCCAGCACCCTAGGGGACACCATCAACTATGGCTACACCTTC. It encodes CASTLGDTINYGYTF.

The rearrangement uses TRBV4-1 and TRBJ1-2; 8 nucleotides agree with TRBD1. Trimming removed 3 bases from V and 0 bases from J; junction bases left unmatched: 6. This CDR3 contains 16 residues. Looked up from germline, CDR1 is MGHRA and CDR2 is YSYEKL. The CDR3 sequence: CASSQRETGANYGYTF. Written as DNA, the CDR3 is TGCGCCAGCAGCCAGAGGGAGACAGGGGCTAACTATGGCTACACCTTC.

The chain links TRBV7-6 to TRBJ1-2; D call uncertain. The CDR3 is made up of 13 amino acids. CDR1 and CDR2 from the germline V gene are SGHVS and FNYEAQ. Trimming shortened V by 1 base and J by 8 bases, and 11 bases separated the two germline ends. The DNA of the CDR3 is TGTGCCAGCAGCTTAGTGACTGATCAGGGCTACACCTTC. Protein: CASSLVTDQGYTF.

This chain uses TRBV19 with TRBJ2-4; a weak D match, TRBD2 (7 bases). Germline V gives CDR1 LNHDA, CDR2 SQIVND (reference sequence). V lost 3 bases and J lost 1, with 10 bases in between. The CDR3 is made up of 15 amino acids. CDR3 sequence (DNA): TGTGCCAGTAGTATCGCGGGGGCGGCCAAAAACATTCAGTACTTC. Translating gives CASSIAGAAKNIQYF.

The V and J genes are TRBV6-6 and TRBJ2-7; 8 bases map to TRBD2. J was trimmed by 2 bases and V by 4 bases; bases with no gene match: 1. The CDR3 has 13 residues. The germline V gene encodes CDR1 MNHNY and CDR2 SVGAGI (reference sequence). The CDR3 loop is CASSLAGTYEQYF. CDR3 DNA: TGTGCCAGCAGTTTAGCGGGAACCTACGAGCAGTACTTC.

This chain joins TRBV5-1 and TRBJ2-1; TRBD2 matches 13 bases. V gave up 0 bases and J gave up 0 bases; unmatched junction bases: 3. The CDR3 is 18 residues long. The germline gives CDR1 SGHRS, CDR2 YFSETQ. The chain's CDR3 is CASSLGTSGSSSYNEQFF. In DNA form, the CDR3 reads TGCGCCAGCAGCTTGGGGACTAGCGGGAGTAGCTCCTACAATGAGCAGTTCTTC.

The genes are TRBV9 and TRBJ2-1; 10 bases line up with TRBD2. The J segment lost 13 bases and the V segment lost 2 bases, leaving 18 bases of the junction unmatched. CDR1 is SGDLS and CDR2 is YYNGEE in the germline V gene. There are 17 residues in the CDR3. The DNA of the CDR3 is TGTGCCAGCAGCGTTTACTCCGGGACTAGCGCCCTTGGGAGTCAGTTCTTC. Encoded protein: CASSVYSGTSALGSQFF.

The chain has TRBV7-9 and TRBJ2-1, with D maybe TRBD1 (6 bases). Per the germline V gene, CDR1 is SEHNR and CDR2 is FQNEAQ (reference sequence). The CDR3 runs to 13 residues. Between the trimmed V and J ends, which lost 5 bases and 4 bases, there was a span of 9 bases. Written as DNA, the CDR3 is TGTGCCAGCAGCCTAGGACAGTACAATGAGCAGTTCTTC. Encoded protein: CASSLGQYNEQFF.

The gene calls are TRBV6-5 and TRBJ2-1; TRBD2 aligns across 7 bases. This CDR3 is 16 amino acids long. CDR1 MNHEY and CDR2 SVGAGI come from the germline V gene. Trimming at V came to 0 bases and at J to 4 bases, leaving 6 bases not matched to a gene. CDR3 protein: CASSYSGTKVYNEQFF. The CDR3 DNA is TGTGCCAGCAGTTACTCGGGGACTAAGGTTTACAATGAGCAGTTCTTC.

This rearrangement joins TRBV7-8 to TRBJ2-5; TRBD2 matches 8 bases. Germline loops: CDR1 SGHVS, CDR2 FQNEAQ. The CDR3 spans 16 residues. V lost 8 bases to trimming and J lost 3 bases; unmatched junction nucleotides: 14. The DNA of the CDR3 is TGTGCCAGCTTAAAGCCCCGACTAGCGTATAAAGAGACCCAGTACTTC. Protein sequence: CASLKPRLAYKETQYF.

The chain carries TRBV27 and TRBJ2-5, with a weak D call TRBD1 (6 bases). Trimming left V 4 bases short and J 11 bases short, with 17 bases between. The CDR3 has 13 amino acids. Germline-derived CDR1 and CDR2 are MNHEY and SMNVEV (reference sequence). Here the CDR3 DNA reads TGTGCCAGCAGTTCTGGGGGCAGGGGCCAGCAGTACTTC. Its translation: CASSSGGRGQQYF.

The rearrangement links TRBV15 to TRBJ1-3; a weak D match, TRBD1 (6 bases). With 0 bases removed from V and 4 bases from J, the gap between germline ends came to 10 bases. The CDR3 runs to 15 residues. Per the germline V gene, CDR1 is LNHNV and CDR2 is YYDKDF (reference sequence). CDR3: CATSRDWGLGNTIYF. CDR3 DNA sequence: TGTGCCACCAGCAGAGATTGGGGGCTCGGAAACACCATATATTTT. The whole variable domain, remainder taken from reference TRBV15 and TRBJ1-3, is DAMVIQNPRYQVTQFGKPVTLSCSQTLNHNVMYWYQQKSSQAPKLLFHYYDKDFNNEADTPDNFQSRRPNTSFCFLDIRSPGLGDTAMYLCATSRDWGLGNTIYFGEGSWLTVV.

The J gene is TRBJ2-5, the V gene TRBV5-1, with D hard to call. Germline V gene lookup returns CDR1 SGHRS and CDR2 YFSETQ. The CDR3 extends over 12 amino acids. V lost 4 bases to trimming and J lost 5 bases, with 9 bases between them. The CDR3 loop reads CASSPLGETQYF. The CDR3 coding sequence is TGCGCCAGCAGCCCACTCGGTGAGACCCAGTACTTC.

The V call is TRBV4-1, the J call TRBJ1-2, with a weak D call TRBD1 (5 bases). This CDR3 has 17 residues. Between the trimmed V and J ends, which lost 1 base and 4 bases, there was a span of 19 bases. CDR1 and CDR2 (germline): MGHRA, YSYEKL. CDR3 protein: CASSQGWFRGRIYGYTF. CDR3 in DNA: TGCGCCAGCAGCCAAGGTTGGTTTAGGGGCCGAATCTATGGCTACACCTTC.

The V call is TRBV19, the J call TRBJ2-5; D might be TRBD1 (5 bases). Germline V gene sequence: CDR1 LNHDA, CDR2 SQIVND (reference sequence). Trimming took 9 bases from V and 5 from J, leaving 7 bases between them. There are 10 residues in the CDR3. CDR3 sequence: CASKGETQYF. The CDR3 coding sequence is TGTGCCAGCAAGGGGGAGACCCAGTACTTC.

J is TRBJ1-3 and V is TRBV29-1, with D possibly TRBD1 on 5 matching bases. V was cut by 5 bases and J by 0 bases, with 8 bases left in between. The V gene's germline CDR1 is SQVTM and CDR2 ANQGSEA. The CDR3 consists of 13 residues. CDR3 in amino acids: CSVSRDSGNTIYF. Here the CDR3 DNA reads TGCAGCGTTAGCAGGGACTCTGGAAACACCATATATTTT.

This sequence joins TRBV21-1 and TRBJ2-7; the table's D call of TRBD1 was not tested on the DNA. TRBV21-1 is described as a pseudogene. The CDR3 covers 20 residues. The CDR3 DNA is TGTGCCAGCAGCAAATCGCCCTCGAACAGGTTAGTGTACCCAACGGACGAGCAGTACTTC. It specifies CASSKSPSNRLVYPTDEQYF.